This record covers a single T cell receptor (beta chain). These data belong to a study of blood T cell repertoires in COVID-19. Trimming stripped 4 bases from V and 0 bases from J, with 11 bases between. CDR3 length equals 15 residues. Germline V gene lookup returns CDR1 MNHEY and CDR2 SVGAGI. One Seattle source followed patients from active infection through their disease course. Here immunoSEQ multiplex PCR was the method, and the copy in TCRdb shows in-frame clones only, minus some. The sample carries about 240,000 clones, 75% to 85% recorded once. This rearrangement joins TRBV6-5 to TRBJ2-3; maybe TRBD1 (6 bases). Sequenced input: peripheral blood. This TCR was sampled from an elderly woman with COVID-19, enrolled during active disease. The CDR3 protein is CASSSQGKSTDTQYF. DNA for the CDR3: TGTGCCAGCAGTTCGCAGGGGAAAAGCACAGATACGCAGTATTTT.